This TCR beta chain stems from a study of identical twins. One entry per CDR3 protein, called by TCRdb with MiXCR from the 5' RACE reads. The repertoire holds roughly 480,000 distinct CDR3 sequences, with 20% to 25% as singletons. The CDR3 has 15 amino acids. Germline V CDR1 and CDR2: DFQATT, SNEGSKA (reference sequence). V gave up 1 base and J gave up 3 bases, with 16 bases separating them. These data were likewise used in another study, on T cells expressing NK-cell markers.

The TCR sequence derives from a woman aged 18-29 years in good health. The chain links TRBV20-1 to TRBJ2-7; D is ambiguous. Sequenced input: CD4+ T cells sorted from blood. The CDR3 is CSARASSRPLYEQYF. In DNA form, the CDR3 reads TGCAGTGCTAGAGCTTCATCACGCCCCCTCTACGAGCAGTACTTC.